This is a list of T cell receptor beta chains from one sample in a study of cytomegalovirus exposure and HLA in healthy donors. Produced via immunoSEQ multiplex PCR; TCRdb's table is partial and in-frame only. The data contain 180,000 or so clones, roughly nine tenths of them singletons. Sequencing was performed on PBMCs. The origin of the receptors is a man aged 25 to 40 in good health and CMV-seropositive. Both conserved end residues are part of each CDR3. A D gene is named only where the DNA matches it firmly. Size is stated for part of the rows, as once, few or many counts, or as a class when the clone is expanded.

v_gene: TRBV29-1; j_gene: TRBJ2-3; abundance: -; d_gene: TRBD2; CDR3aa: CSVGTSGGGGTDTQYF; CDR3nt: TGCAGCGTCGGGACTAGCGGGGGAGGGGGCACAGATACGCAGTATTTT
v_gene: TRBV19; j_gene: TRBJ2-2; abundance: -; d_gene: -; CDR3aa: CASSIEQGGAGELFF; CDR3nt: TGTGCCAGTAGTATAGAGCAGGGAGGCGCCGGGGAGCTGTTTTTT
v_gene: TRBV29-1; j_gene: TRBJ2-1; abundance: -; d_gene: -; CDR3aa: CSVAPERPFYNEQFF; CDR3nt: TGCAGCGTTGCTCCAGAGCGTCCATTCTACAATGAGCAGTTCTTC
v_gene: TRBV7-2; j_gene: TRBJ2-7; abundance: -; d_gene: -; CDR3aa: CASSPPWSYEQYF; CDR3nt: TGTGCCAGCAGCCCCCCATGGTCCTACGAGCAGTACTTC
v_gene: TRBV5-1; j_gene: TRBJ2-1; abundance: -; d_gene: TRBD2; CDR3aa: CASGPLTSGNNEQFF; CDR3nt: TGCGCCAGCGGACCTCTTACTAGCGGTAACAATGAGCAGTTCTTC
v_gene: TRBV29-1; j_gene: TRBJ1-1; abundance: -; d_gene: -; CDR3aa: CSSGSGESTEAFF; CDR3nt: TGCAGCTCTGGAAGCGGGGAATCCACTGAAGCTTTCTTT
v_gene: TRBV18; j_gene: TRBJ2-1; abundance: -; d_gene: TRBD1; CDR3aa: CASSLDRVKFF; CDR3nt: TGTGCCAGCTCCCTAGACAGGGTAAAGTTCTTC
v_gene: TRBV5-6; j_gene: TRBJ2-1; abundance: -; d_gene: -; CDR3aa: CASSSRDPGYYNEQFF; CDR3nt: TGTGCCAGCAGCTCGAGGGACCCTGGGTACTACAATGAGCAGTTCTTC
v_gene: TRBV11-3; j_gene: TRBJ1-6; abundance: few; d_gene: -; CDR3aa: CASSWPGEGSPLHF; CDR3nt: TGTGCCAGCAGCTGGCCGGGAGAGGGTTCACCCCTCCACTTT
v_gene: TRBV12-5; j_gene: TRBJ1-1; abundance: once; d_gene: -; CDR3aa: CASGSSWEKTEAFF; CDR3nt: TGTGCTAGTGGTTCCTCCTGGGAAAAGACTGAAGCTTTCTTT